These 5 T cell receptor beta chains were all obtained from the same sample, sequenced in a study of liver allograft versus peripheral blood T cells (dated by TCRdb to the early 2020s). General notes on the study: T cell receptor repertoires present within transplanted livers were compared with repertoires in the peripheral blood of liver transplant recipients.

Sequencing was performed on an Illumina MiSeq. TCRdb trimmed public reads at Q25 via fastp, called clones via MiXCR and kept in-frame beta chains. Rows with one shared CDR3 protein collapse into an entry with the most common genes and DNA. The sample table shows around 9,100 distinct CDR3 sequences, and 15% are seen once. In total, the top ten clones hold about 3.2% of the sample. The receptors originated from a human patient who had a liver transplant. Once a transplant has taken place, some T cells may be donor derived.

The DNA for the CDR3 is TGTGCCAGCAGCCCCCATTCTAACGACAATGAGCAGTTCTTC. Translated, it gives CASSPHSNDNEQFF. The rearrangement links TRBV11-2 to TRBJ2-1; D call uncertain. Germline loops: CDR1 SGHAT, CDR2 FQNNGV. This CDR3 region has 14 residues. Trimming left V 5 bases short and J 5 bases short, with 13 bases between.

This chain links TRBV2 with TRBJ1-4, with a weak D call TRBD1 (6 bases). Per germline, CDR1 SNHLY and CDR2 FYNNEI. CDR3 length: 13 amino acids. Trimming left V 6 bases short and J 7 bases short, with 12 bases between. The CDR3 nucleotides are TGTGCCAGCAGCGAGGGGGTATTTGAAAAACTGTTTTTT. Encoded protein: CASSEGVFEKLFF. Filled out from reference TRBV2 and TRBJ1-4, the complete variable domain reads EPEVTQTPSHQVTQMGQEVILRCVPISNHLYFYWYRQILGQKVEFLVSFYNNEISEKSEIFDDQFSVERPDGSNFTLKIRSTKLEDSAMYFCASSEGVFEKLFFGSGTQLSVL.

By share of the sample, this clonotype is medium-sized. This chain joins TRBV19 and TRBJ1-6, with D perhaps matching TRBD1 (5 bases). Germline CDR1 and CDR2: LNHDA and SQIVND (reference sequence). V was clipped by 5 bases and J by 5 bases, with 16 bases between them. The CDR3 has 16 amino acids. CDR3 amino acids: CASSLPPGTHNSPLHF. CDR3 in DNA: TGTGCCAGTAGTCTCCCTCCCGGGACTCATAATTCACCCCTCCACTTT.

Within the sample, this clonotype is medium-sized. The J gene is TRBJ1-3, the V gene TRBV7-2; 9 bases align to TRBD1. With V trimmed by 5 bases and J by 0 bases, 14 bases remained unmatched. The germline CDR1 and CDR2 sequences are SGHTA and FQGNSA. This CDR3 has 19 amino acids. This CDR3 reads CASSPLGTGYQDSGNTIYF. The CDR3 DNA follows: TGTGCCAGCAGCCCGCTCGGGACAGGGTATCAAGACTCTGGAAACACCATATATTTT. Using reference TRBV7-2 and TRBJ1-3 for the parts outside the CDR3, the full variable domain is GAGVSQSPSNKVTEKGKDVELRCDPISGHTALYWYRQSLGQGLEFLIYFQGNSAPDKSGLPSDRFSAERTGGSVSTLTIQRTQQEDSAVYLCASSPLGTGYQDSGNTIYFGEGSWLTVV.

This clonotype has a handful of counts. The J gene is TRBJ2-7, the V gene TRBV7-2; 11 bases agree with TRBD2. CDR3 length: 15 amino acids. Germline CDR1 SGHTA, CDR2 FQGNSA. The V gene end was trimmed by 2 bases and the J gene end by 4 bases; junction bases not matched to a gene: 4. The CDR3 loop is CASSLNSGRAYEQYF. The CDR3 DNA is TGTGCCAGCAGCTTAAATAGCGGGAGGGCGTACGAGCAGTACTTC.